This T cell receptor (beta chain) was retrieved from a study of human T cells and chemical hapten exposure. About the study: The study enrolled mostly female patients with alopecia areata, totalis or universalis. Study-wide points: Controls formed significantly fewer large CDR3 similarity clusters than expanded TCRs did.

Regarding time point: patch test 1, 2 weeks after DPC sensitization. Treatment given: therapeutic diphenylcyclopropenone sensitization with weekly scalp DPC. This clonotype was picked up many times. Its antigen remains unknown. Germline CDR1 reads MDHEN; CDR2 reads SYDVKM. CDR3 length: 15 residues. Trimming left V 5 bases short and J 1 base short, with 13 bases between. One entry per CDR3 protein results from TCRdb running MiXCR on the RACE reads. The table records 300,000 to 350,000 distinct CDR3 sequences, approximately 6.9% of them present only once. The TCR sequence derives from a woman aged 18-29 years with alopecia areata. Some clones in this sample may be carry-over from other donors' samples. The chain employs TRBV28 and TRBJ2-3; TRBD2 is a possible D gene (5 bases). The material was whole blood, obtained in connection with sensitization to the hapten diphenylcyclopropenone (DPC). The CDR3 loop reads CASSTLQLGTDTQYF. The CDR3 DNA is TGTGCCAGCAGTACCCTTCAACTAGGCACAGATACGCAGTATTTT.